This T cell receptor beta chain originates from a study of technical replicates of blood from a few donors. Clones were read by immunoSEQ multiplex PCR, and TCRdb kept only the in-frame ones, dropping some. There are about 87,000 clones in the sample; just under 95% occur only once, and around 0.3% lies in the top ten. This sequence originates from a human donor in good health. Sample: T cells isolated from PBMCs.

CDR3: CASSTGANYGYTF. Here the CDR3 DNA reads TGTGCCAGCAGTACAGGGGCTAACTATGGCTACACCTTC. The chain combines TRBV14 with TRBJ1-2; 7 nucleotides agree with TRBD1. V lost 6 bases and J lost 0; bases outside the gene matches: 1. The CDR3 is made up of 13 amino acids. Germline V gene sequence: CDR1 SGHDN, CDR2 FVKESK.